A single sample gave rise to the 11 T cell receptor beta chains below, sequenced in a study of blood T cell repertoires in COVID-19. TCRdb's copy holds only in-frame clones and misses some; the assay was immunoSEQ multiplex PCR. The repertoire holds about 150,000 clones, with approximately 90% as singletons. Sequences were obtained from peripheral blood. These receptor sequences come from a man aged 50 to 59 who had recovered from COVID-19.

The rearrangement joins TRBV11-2 to TRBJ2-5; 9 bases line up with TRBD1. With 5 bases clipped from V and 3 bases from J, the junction kept 10 bases outside the gene matches. The CDR3 has 16 amino acids. Germline CDR1 is SGHAT and CDR2 is FQNNGV. CDR3 amino acids: CASSTGAGTGKETQYF. The CDR3 DNA reads TGTGCCAGCAGCACAGGAGCCGGGACAGGGAAAGAGACCCAGTACTTC.

This clone was detected a few times. Other nucleotide sequences in the sample specify the same CDR3. This rearrangement joins TRBV6-5 to TRBJ1-5, with TRBD1 as a possible D gene (5 bases). Germline-derived CDR1 and CDR2 are MNHEY and SVGAGI. Trimming stripped 4 bases from V and 0 bases from J, with 10 bases between. CDR3 length equals 15 residues. CDR3 residues: CASSSDRNSNQPQHF. In nucleotides, the CDR3 is TGTGCCAGCAGTTCCGACAGAAATAGCAATCAGCCCCAGCATTTT.

This clone showed up just once. The chain combines TRBV6-5 with TRBJ1-2; 10 bases agree with TRBD1. The length of the CDR3 is 15 residues. Looked up from germline, CDR1 is MNHEY and CDR2 is SVGAGI. V gave up 6 bases and J gave up 8 bases; unmatched junction bases: 12. The DNA of the CDR3 is TGTGCCAGCAGATCGGGACAGGGGAGGAATCGGGGCTACACCTTC. It codes for CASRSGQGRNRGYTF.

The V and J genes are TRBV4-3 and TRBJ2-6; D unresolved. The length of the CDR3 is 15 residues. The germline V gene encodes CDR1 LGHNA and CDR2 YSLEER. Trimming took 6 bases from V and 0 from J, leaving 9 bases between them. The CDR3 loop is CASSYKSSGANVLTF. The CDR3 DNA reads TGCGCCAGCAGTTATAAGAGCTCTGGGGCCAACGTCCTGACTTTC.

The rearrangement joins TRBV7-9 to TRBJ2-5; tentatively, D is TRBD1 (5 bases). Trimming stripped 3 bases from V and 0 bases from J, with 8 bases between. Germline V gene data show CDR1 as SEHNR and CDR2 as FQNEAQ (reference sequence). This CDR3 is built from 14 residues. As DNA, the CDR3 is TGTGCCAGCAGCTTGACAGAGTACCAAGAGACCCAGTACTTC. This translates into CASSLTEYQETQYF.

The chain uses TRBV19 and TRBJ1-2, with 7 bases identical to TRBD1. The length of the CDR3 is 15 residues. CDR1 is LNHDA, CDR2 SQIVND, per germline (reference sequence). Trimming at V came to 7 bases and at J to 2 bases, leaving 10 bases not matched to a gene. For the CDR3, the DNA is TGTGCCAGTAAATCGGCGGACAGGAGCAACTATGGCTACACCTTC. Translation: CASKSADRSNYGYTF.

This clone was seen a single time. V gene TRBV19 combines with J gene TRBJ1-1; 9 nucleotides agree with TRBD1. CDR3 length: 15 amino acids. The V gene end was trimmed by 7 bases and the J gene end by 2 bases; junction bases not matched to a gene: 8. Germline V gives CDR1 LNHDA, CDR2 SQIVND (reference sequence). In DNA form, the CDR3 reads TGTGCCAGTAACTCCGGGACAGGGAGAAACACTGAAGCTTTCTTT. This gives the protein CASNSGTGRNTEAFF.

This sequence joins TRBV16 and TRBJ2-1; 9 nucleotides match TRBD2. The V segment lost 2 bases and the J segment 3 bases; nucleotides outside the gene matches: 8. The CDR3 spans 17 residues. CDR1 is KGHSY and CDR2 is FQNENV in the germline V gene. CDR3: CASSQSMAGGFYNEQFF. CDR3 DNA: TGTGCCAGCAGCCAAAGTATGGCGGGAGGGTTCTACAATGAGCAGTTCTTC.

The V call is TRBV19, the J call TRBJ2-7; 7 nucleotides match TRBD2. This CDR3 has 14 amino acids. Per the germline V gene, CDR1 is LNHDA and CDR2 is SQIVND (reference sequence). V gave up 3 bases and J gave up 6 bases; unmatched junction bases: 8. The CDR3 nucleotides are TGTGCCAGTAGTATTAGCGGGTACTTCTCCGAGCAGTACTTC. This translates into CASSISGYFSEQYF.

The chain uses TRBV28 and TRBJ2-7; TRBD2 is a possible D gene (6 bases). This CDR3 is 15 amino acids long. V was pared by 7 bases and J by 4 bases, with 20 bases between. The germline V gene has CDR1 MDHEN and CDR2 SYDVKM. The CDR3 loop reads CASTPSRLRGYEQYF. CDR3 in DNA: TGTGCCAGCACCCCGTCCCGCCTCCGGGGGTACGAGCAGTACTTC.

This chain links TRBV3-1 (or the pseudogene TRBV3-2) with TRBJ2-1, with 12 positions matching TRBD2. V lost 4 bases to trimming and J lost 3 bases; unmatched junction nucleotides: 10. Germline CDR1 LGHDT, CDR2 YNNKEL (reference sequence). CDR3 length: 18 residues. CDR3 sequence (DNA): TGTGCCAGCAGCCCCCCGGGACTAGCGGGCCGTTTCTACAATGAGCAGTTCTTC. It yields the protein CASSPPGLAGRFYNEQFF.